This TCR beta chain is drawn from a study of cytomegalovirus exposure and HLA in healthy donors. Germline CDR1 reads SGHRS; CDR2 reads YFSETQ. V lost 4 bases to trimming and J lost 8 bases; unmatched junction nucleotides: 5. This CDR3 region has 14 residues. The primer mix had 60 Vbeta and 13 Jbeta primers. The protocol was immunoSEQ multiplex PCR, while the TCRdb copy is restricted to in-frame clones and leaves out a portion. The sample carries about 190,000 clones, around 86% recorded once. The sequence came from a woman under 30 in good health and CMV-seronegative. The sample was PBMCs. This rearrangement joins TRBV5-1 to TRBJ1-4; 10 bases fit TRBD1. CDR3 sequence: CASSPGQGWEKLFF. The CDR3 region has the DNA TGCGCCAGCAGCCCGGGACAGGGGTGGGAAAAACTGTTTTTT.